This TCR beta chain emerged from a study of T cells in Graves' hyperthyroidism and ophthalmopathy. Study-level points and caveats: Blood also held most thyroid clonotypes expanded beyond 0.001.

Amplification targeted TCR beta CDR3 regions from RNA transcripts. The TCR CDR3 was amplified in a first-round RT-PCR using the HTBI primer set. TCRdb called the multiplex PCR reads again in MiXCR, with one record for every CDR3 protein. The table records about 500,000 distinct CDR3 sequences, around 50% of them present only once. This clonotype was seen a handful of times. Its matching antigen is unknown. The sequenced sample consisted of peripheral blood or thyroid tissue (not recorded which). The sequence derives from an adult woman with Graves' disease, either hyperthyroidism or ophthalmopathy (not recorded which).

This CDR3 is CSVEGGTETAFF. Here the CDR3 DNA reads TGCAGCGTTGAAGGGGGAACAGAGACGGCTTTCTTT. The rearrangement uses TRBV29-1 and TRBJ1-1; D is undetermined. Germline V lookup: CDR1 SQVTM, CDR2 ANQGSEA. The CDR3 has 12 residues. V dropped 1 base and J dropped 11 bases, with 14 bases sitting between them.